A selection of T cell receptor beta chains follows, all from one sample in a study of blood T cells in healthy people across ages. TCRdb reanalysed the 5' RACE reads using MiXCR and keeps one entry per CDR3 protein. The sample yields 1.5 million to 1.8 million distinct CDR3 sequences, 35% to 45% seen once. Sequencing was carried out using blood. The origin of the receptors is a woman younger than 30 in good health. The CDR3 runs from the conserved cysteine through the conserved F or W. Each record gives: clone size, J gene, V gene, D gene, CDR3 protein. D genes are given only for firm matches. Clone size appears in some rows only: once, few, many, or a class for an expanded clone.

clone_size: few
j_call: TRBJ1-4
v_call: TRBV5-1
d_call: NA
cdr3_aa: CASSFGGSTNEKLFF

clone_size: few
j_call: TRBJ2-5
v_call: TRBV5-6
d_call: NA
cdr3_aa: CASSLRVALVGRETQYF

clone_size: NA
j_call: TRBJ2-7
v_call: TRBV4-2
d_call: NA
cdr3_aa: CVSSPLDRYEQYF

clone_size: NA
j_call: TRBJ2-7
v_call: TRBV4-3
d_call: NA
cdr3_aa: CASSQDIDYEQYF

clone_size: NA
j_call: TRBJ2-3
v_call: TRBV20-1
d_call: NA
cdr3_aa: CSARGDTPRTDTQYF

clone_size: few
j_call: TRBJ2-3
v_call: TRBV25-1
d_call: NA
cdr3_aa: CASMSQKGSTDTQYF

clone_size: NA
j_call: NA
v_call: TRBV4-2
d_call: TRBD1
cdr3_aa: CASSQGQGANYEQYF

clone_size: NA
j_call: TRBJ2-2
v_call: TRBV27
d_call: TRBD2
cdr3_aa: CASGAGVHTGELFF

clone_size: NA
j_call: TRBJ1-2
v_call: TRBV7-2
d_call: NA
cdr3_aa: CASSLELGFRGGYTF

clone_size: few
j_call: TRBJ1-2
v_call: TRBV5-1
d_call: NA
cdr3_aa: CASSLGLSDYGYTF

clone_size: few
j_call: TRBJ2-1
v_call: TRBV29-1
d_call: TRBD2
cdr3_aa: CSERGRSYNEQFF

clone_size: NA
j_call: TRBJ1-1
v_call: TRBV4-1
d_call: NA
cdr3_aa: CASRWTVKGGTEAFF

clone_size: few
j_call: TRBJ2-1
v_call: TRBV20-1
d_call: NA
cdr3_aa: CSARDLRTTKQFF

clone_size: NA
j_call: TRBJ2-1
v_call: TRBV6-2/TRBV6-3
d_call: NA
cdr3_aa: CASTRLGSYNEQFF

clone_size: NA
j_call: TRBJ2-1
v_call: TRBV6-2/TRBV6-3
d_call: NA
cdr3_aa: CASSWPLGKEQFF

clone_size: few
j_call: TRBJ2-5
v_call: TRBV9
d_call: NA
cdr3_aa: CASSSDVHETQYF

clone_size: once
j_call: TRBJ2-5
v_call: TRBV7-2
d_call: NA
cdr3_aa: CASSVEIAEETQYF

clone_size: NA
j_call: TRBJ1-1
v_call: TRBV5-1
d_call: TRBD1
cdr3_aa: CASSLSLDRGTEAFF

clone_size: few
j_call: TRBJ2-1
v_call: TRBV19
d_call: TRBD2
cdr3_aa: CASSTTSGNEQFF

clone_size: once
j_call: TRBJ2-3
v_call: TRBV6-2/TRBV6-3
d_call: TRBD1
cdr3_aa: CASAYLLGQGASDTQYF

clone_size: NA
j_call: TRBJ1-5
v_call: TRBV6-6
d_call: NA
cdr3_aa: CASAASQPQHF

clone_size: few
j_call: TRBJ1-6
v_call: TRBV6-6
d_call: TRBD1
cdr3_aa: CASSRQGSDSPLHF

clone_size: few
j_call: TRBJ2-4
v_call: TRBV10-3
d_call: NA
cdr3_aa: CAISGRGAKNIQYF

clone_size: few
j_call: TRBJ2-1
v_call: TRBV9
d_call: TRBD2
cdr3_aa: CASSVSVAGYNEQFF

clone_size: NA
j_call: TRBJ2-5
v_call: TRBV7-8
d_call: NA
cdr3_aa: CASSLAQPTQQYF

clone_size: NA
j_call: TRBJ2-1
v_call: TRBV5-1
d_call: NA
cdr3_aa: CASSPTPLKGREQFF

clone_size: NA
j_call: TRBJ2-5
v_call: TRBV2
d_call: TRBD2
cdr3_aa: CASAGGQNDNEQYF

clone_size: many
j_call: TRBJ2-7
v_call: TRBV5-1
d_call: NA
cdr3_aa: CASSPGEYEQYF

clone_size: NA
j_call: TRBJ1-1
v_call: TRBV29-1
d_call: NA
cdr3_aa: CSVSANTEAFF

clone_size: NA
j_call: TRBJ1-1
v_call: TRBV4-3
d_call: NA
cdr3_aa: CASSQEYDPRLLGAFF

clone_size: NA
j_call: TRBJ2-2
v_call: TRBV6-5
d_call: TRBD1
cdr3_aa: CASNWGQGNTGELFF

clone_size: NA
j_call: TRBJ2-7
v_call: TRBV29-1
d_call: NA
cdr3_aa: CSVARQGETKYF

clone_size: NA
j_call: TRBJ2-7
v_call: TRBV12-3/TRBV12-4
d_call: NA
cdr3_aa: CASSQNLRNREYF

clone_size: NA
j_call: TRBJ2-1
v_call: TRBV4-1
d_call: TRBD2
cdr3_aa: CASSQPTSGGLRNEQFF

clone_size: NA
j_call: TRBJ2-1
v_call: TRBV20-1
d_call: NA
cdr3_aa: CSARTSDSYNEQFF

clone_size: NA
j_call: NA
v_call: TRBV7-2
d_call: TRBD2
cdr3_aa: CASSETWGREETQYF

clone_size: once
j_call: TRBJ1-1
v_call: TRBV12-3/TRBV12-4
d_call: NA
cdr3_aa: CASSRRHGSPAFF

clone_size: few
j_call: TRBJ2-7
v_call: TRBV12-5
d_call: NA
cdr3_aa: CASALADSYEQYF

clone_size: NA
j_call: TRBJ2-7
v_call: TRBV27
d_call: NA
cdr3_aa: CASSLVSGSSTIYEQYF

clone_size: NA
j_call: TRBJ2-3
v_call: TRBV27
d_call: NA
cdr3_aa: CASSLLLGTTSGDTQYF

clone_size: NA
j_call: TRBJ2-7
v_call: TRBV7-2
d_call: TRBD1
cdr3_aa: CASSKSGTGVYEQYF

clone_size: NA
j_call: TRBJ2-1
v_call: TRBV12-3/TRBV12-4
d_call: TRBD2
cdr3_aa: CASSLPAGVLSEQFF

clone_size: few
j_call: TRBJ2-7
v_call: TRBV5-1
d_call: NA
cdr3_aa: CASSEPGRHYEQYF

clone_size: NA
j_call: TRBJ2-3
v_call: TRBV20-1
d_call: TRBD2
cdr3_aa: CSAETGGSDTQYF

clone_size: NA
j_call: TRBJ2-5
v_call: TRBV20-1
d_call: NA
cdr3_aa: CSARDRVKDSQETQYF

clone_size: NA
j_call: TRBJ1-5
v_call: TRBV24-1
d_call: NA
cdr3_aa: CATSDARVNQPQHF